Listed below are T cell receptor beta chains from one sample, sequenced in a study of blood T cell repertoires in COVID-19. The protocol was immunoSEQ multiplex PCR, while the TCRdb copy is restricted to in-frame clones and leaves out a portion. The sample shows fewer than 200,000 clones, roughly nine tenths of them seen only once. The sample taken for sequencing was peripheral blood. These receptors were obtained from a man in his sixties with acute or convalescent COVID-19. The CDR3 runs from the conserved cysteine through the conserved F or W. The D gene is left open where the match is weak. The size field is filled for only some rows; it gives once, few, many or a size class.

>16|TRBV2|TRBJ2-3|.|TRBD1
TGTGCCAGCAGGGGAGACAGGGAGAAGGGCACAGATACGCAGTATTTT
CASRGDREKGTDTQYF
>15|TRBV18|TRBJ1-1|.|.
TGTGCCAGCTCACCTCTCGAGGGTCGGGACACTGAAGCTTTCTTT
CASSPLEGRDTEAFF
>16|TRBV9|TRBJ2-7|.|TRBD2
TGTGCCAGCAGCGGGGGACTAGCGGGAGCCTCCTACGAGCAGTACTTC
CASSGGLAGASYEQYF
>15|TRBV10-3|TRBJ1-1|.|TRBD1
TGTGCCATGACCGGGACAGGGGGCGCAGGCACTGAAGCTTTCTTT
CAMTGTGGAGTEAFF
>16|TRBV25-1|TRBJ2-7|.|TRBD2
TGTGCCAGCAGTAGGGAGGCTAGCGGGAGGAATAACGAGCAGTACTTC
CASSREASGRNNEQYF
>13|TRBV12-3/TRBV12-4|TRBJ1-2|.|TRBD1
TGTGCCAGCAGTAGACAGGGCCTCTATGGCTACACCTTC
CASSRQGLYGYTF
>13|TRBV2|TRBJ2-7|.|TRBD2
TGTGCCAGCGAGCGGGAGAATGGCTACGAGCAGTACTTC
CASERENGYEQYF
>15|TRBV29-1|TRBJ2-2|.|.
TGCAGCGCAGCAGGTGGGGCCGGCCTCACCGGGGAGCTGTTTTTT
CSAAGGAGLTGELFF
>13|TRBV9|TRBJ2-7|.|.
TGTGCCAGCAGCCCCCGCACGGGCTACGAGCAGTACTTC
CASSPRTGYEQYF
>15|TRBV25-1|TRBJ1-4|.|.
TGTGCCAGCAGTGCCGGGGAAACAACTAATGAAAAACTGTTTTTT
CASSAGETTNEKLFF
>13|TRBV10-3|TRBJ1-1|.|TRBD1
TGTGCCATCAGTGCTGGGACAGGCACTGAAGCTTTCTTT
CAISAGTGTEAFF
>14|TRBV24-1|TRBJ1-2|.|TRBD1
TGTGCCACCAGTGCCGAGGACAGGGGGGATGGCTACACCTTC
CATSAEDRGDGYTF
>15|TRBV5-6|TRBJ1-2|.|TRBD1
TGTGCCAGCAGCTTGGCCACAGGGGTTTGGTATGGCTACACCTTC
CASSLATGVWYGYTF
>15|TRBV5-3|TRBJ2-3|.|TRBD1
TGTGCCAGAAGACCCCGGGACAGGGAATCAGATACGCAGTATTTT
CARRPRDRESDTQYF
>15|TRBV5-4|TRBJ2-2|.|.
TGTGCCAGCAGAATCGGACAAAGAAACACCGGGGAGCTGTTTTTT
CASRIGQRNTGELFF
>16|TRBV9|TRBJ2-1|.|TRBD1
TGTGCCAGCAGCGTTACGGACAGGGGGCCGTACAATGAGCAGTTCTTC
CASSVTDRGPYNEQFF
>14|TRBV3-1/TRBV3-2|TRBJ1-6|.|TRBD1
TGTGCCAGCAGCCAACCCTCAGGGGGATCACCCCTCCACTTT
CASSQPSGGSPLHF
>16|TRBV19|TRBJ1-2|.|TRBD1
TGTGCCAGTAGTGCTCCGGACAGGGTCTTCAACTATGGCTACACCTTC
CASSAPDRVFNYGYTF
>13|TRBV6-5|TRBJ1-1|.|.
TGTGCCAGCAGGGGACACCAGAACACTGAAGCTTTCTTT
CASRGHQNTEAFF
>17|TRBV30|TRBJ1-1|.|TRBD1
TGTGCCTGGAGTGGTCACCGGGACAGGGGGCGGTTCACTGAAGCTTTCTTT
CAWSGHRDRGRFTEAFF
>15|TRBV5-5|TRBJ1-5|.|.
TGTGCCAGCAGCTTGGCCTCCGGACAGACCAAAGCCCAGCATTTT
CASSLASGQTKAQHF
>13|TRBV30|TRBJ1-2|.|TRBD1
TGTGCCTGGAGTGGGCACAGGGGCTATGGCTACACCTTC
CAWSGHRGYGYTF
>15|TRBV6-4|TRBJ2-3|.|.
TGTGCCAGCGCCCTTGGGGGGGGGCCATCCGATACGCAGTATTTT
CASALGGGPSDTQYF
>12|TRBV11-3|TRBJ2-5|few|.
TGTGCCAGCAGCTTAGTCGCGAAGACCCAGTACTTC
CASSLVAKTQYF
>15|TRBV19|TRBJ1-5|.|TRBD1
TGTGCCAGTAGTATCCTTACAGGGGAAAATCAGCCCCAGCATTTT
CASSILTGENQPQHF
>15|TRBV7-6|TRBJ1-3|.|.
TGTGCCAGCAGCTTAGAACAGGGCTTTGGAAACACCATATATTTT
CASSLEQGFGNTIYF
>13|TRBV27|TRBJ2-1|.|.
TGTGCCAGCACAGCGCCGAACTACAATGAGCAGTTCTTC
CASTAPNYNEQFF
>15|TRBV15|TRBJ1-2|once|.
TGTGCCACCAGCCAACTCGGACAGATACCCTATGGCTACACCTTC
CATSQLGQIPYGYTF
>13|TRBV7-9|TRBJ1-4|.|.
TGTGCCAGCAGCCCCCGAAGCAATGAAAAACTGTTTTTT
CASSPRSNEKLFF
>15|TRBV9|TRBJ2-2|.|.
TGTGCCAGCAGCGTAGGGCAGATAAACACCGGGGAGCTGTTTTTT
CASSVGQINTGELFF
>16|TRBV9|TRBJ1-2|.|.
TGTGCCAGCAGCGTAGATGGACAGCGCGCTAACTATGGCTACACCTTC
CASSVDGQRANYGYTF
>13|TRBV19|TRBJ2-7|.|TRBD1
TGTGCCAGTAGCCGGGACAGCACCTACGAGCAGTACTTC
CASSRDSTYEQYF
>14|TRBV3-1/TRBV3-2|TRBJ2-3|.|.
TGTGCCAGCGCGGAGGGCCGCCTGTCAGATACGCAGTATTTT
CASAEGRLSDTQYF